This T cell receptor beta chain was profiled in a study of T cell changes during pregnancy in multiple sclerosis. CDR1 is SGHRS and CDR2 is YFSETQ in the germline V gene. The V gene end was trimmed by 3 bases and the J gene end by 6 bases; junction bases not matched to a gene: 7. CDR3 length: 14 amino acids. Sequencing used immunoSEQ multiplex PCR; TCRdb keeps in-frame clones, though not all of them. This table has roughly 64,000 clones, about nine tenths appearing once. V and J are TRBV5-1 and TRBJ2-7; TRBD1 matches at 9 bases. Sequences were derived from peripheral blood, sampled in the second trimester of pregnancy. The source is a female donor with multiple sclerosis, enrolled in a pregnancy study. The CDR3 is CASSSGTGMFEQYF. DNA of the CDR3: TGCGCCAGCAGCTCAGGGACAGGGATGTTCGAGCAGTACTTC.